This TCR beta chain was sequenced during a study of regulatory T cells in long-lasting Graves disease. Concerning this clonotype: Antigen specificity is unknown.

Construction of TCR beta libraries relied on iRepertoire HTBI primers and on Arm-PCR targeting CDR3 regions. Original data processing: The study identified roughly 59 TRBV and 11 to 15 TRBJ segments across samples. One entry per CDR3 protein, called by TCRdb with MiXCR from the multiplex PCR reads. The V and J calls shown here were made by TCRdb, not taken from the authors' results. Of about 470,000 distinct CDR3 sequences detected, 20% to 25% appear once; the ten largest clones hold 7% to 9.5%. The CDR3 totals 15 residues. CDR1 and CDR2 from the germline V gene are SEHNR and FQNEAQ (reference sequence). The V segment lost 5 bases and the J segment 8 bases; nucleotides outside the gene matches: 11. Study results and caveats: Among persistent patients, a larger number of public clonotypes were shared (roughly 2,900) than among newly diagnosed patients (under 1,000). Persistent disease samples used TRBV28, TRBJ1-2 and TRBJ2-5 preferentially. Patients whose Graves' disease persisted exhibited lower TCR diversity than those newly diagnosed.

Time point indicated: persistent/refractory GD, antithyroid drugs over 5 years with positive TRAb. There was RNA extracted from PBMCs, and the TCR library was made from it. The chain employs TRBV7-9 and TRBJ2-1, with 8 bases lining up with TRBD2. The TCR sequence derives from a female donor with Graves disease. The sequencing here drew on peripheral blood mononuclear cells (PBMCs), taken when the disease was refractory, from a patient treated with antithyroid drugs. This CDR3 reads CASSPLEREIYEQFF. CDR3 nucleotide sequence: TGTGCCAGCAGCCCCTTGGAGCGGGAGATATATGAGCAGTTCTTC.